These T cell receptor beta chains were read from a single sample in a study of identical twins. TCRdb used MiXCR to reprocess the 5' RACE reads, holding one entry per CDR3 protein. The sample contains 400,000 to 500,000 distinct CDR3 sequences, approximately 18% of which appear only once. Material: naive T cells sorted from blood. All receptors come from a man aged 45-65 years in good health. Each CDR3 is given with its conserved first and last residue. The D gene is left open where the match is weak. Size is omitted from some rows. Given values are once, few, many or a class for expanded clones.

D | J | size | V | CDR3 | DNA
TRBD2 | TRBJ2-2 | many | TRBV12-3/TRBV12-4 | CASSLRTSFGTGELFF | TGTGCCAGCAGTCTCCGGACTAGTTTTGGCACCGGGGAGCTGTTTTTT
. | TRBJ2-1 | many | TRBV5-5 | CASSSVAGEQFF | TGTGCCAGCAGCTCCGTAGCTGGTGAGCAGTTCTTC
. | TRBJ2-5 | . | TRBV20-1 | CSASGIYGETQYF | TGCAGTGCTAGCGGGATATATGGGGAGACCCAGTACTTC
. | TRBJ2-7 | . | TRBV9 | CASSVGPSAAYEQYF | TGTGCCAGCAGCGTAGGGCCTAGCGCCGCCTACGAGCAGTACTTC
. | TRBJ2-5 | few | TRBV7-2 | CASSPGSSGETQYF | TGTGCCAGCAGCCCTGGGTCCTCCGGGGAGACCCAGTACTTC
TRBD2 | TRBJ2-2 | many | TRBV15 | CATSIPGTSEVGELFF | TGTGCCACCAGCATTCCCGGGACTAGCGAGGTCGGGGAGCTGTTTTTT
TRBD1 | TRBJ2-1 | . | TRBV5-1 | CASSLFGQGATNEQFF | TGCGCCAGCAGCTTGTTTGGGCAGGGGGCGACCAATGAGCAGTTCTTC
. | TRBJ2-1 | few | TRBV20-1 | CSAPPGGATTYNEQFF | TGCAGTGCTCCACCCGGTGGAGCTACTACCTACAATGAGCAGTTCTTC
. | TRBJ2-7 | . | TRBV7-9 | CASSEWRQSPYEQYF | TGTGCCAGCAGCGAATGGCGACAGAGTCCCTACGAGCAGTACTTC
. | TRBJ1-2 | few | TRBV10-3 | CAAGGYTF | TGTGCCGCTGGTGGCTACACCTTC
TRBD2 | TRBJ2-3 | few | TRBV7-2 | CASSLAGREASDTQYF | TGTGCCAGCAGCTTAGCCGGGCGGGAGGCGTCAGATACGCAGTATTTT
TRBD2 | TRBJ2-7 | . | TRBV28 | CASSLLAGESSYEQYF | TGTGCCAGCAGTCTACTAGCGGGAGAGAGCTCCTACGAGCAGTACTTC
. | TRBJ2-1 | few | TRBV12-3/TRBV12-4 | CASRPAAYNEQFF | TGTGCCAGCAGACCAGCGGCCTACAATGAGCAGTTCTTC
. | TRBJ2-1 | . | TRBV9 | CASSDYRDHYNEQFF | TGTGCCAGCAGCGATTACCGGGACCACTACAATGAGCAGTTCTTC
. | TRBJ2-7 | . | TRBV6-1 | CASSHHQEKNYEQYF | TGTGCCAGCAGTCATCATCAAGAGAAGAACTACGAGCAGTACTTC
TRBD2 | TRBJ2-5 | many | TRBV28 | CASSPGLAVVETQYF | TGTGCCAGCAGTCCGGGACTAGCGGTCGTGGAGACCCAGTACTTC
. | TRBJ2-1 | few | TRBV29-1 | CSVDDVYNEQFF | TGCAGCGTTGACGACGTCTACAATGAGCAGTTCTTC
. | TRBJ2-1 | few | TRBV28 | CASSRPQVAYNEQFF | TGTGCCAGCAGTCGTCCGCAGGTAGCCTACAATGAGCAGTTCTTC
. | TRBJ2-1 | many | TRBV20-1 | CSAPTLSRPIWAEQFF | TGCAGTGCCCCAACCCTGAGCAGACCTATTTGGGCTGAGCAGTTCTTC
. | TRBJ2-2 | many | TRBV9 | CASSVQGTGELFF | TGTGCCAGCAGCGTACAGGGCACCGGGGAGCTGTTTTTT
. | TRBJ2-7 | . | TRBV10-3 | CAIRSVSRGGPSSYEQYF | TGTGCCATCAGGTCGGTATCCAGGGGAGGCCCAAGCTCCTACGAGCAGTACTTC
. | TRBJ2-7 | . | TRBV2 | CASSGILKNYEQYF | TGTGCCAGCAGTGGGATACTAAAAAACTACGAGCAGTACTTC
. | TRBJ1-4 | once | TRBV5-1 | CASRGGANEKLFF | TGCGCCAGCAGGGGAGGGGCAAATGAAAAACTGTTTTTT
. | TRBJ1-2 | . | TRBV4-1 | CASSQSTGQGIKGYTF | TGCGCCAGCAGCCAATCCACGGGGCAGGGGATAAAAGGCTACACCTTC
. | TRBJ2-2 | . | TRBV28 | CASSSGSQANTGELFF | TGTGCCAGCAGTTCCGGGTCCCAGGCGAACACCGGGGAGCTGTTTTTT
. | TRBJ1-2 | few | TRBV5-6 | CASSLIELGGGYTF | TGTGCCAGCAGCTTGATCGAGCTAGGGGGTGGCTACACCTTC
TRBD2 | TRBJ2-1 | many | TRBV27 | CASTGTSGYNEQFF | TGTGCCAGCACCGGGACTAGCGGCTACAATGAGCAGTTCTTC
. | TRBJ2-1 | few | TRBV5-5 | CASSFRDGYNEQFF | TGTGCCAGCAGCTTCAGGGACGGTTACAATGAGCAGTTCTTC
. | TRBJ2-7 | many | TRBV2 | CASSDTGTPRYYEQYF | TGTGCCAGCAGCGACACCGGGACCCCGAGGTATTACGAGCAGTACTTC
. | TRBJ2-5 | . | TRBV20-1 | CSARTLSLTETQYF | TGCAGTGCCCGTACGCTCTCGTTGACGGAGACCCAGTACTTC
TRBD2 | TRBJ2-7 | many | TRBV6-1 | CASGGLAEIYEQYF | TGTGCCAGCGGCGGACTAGCGGAGATCTACGAGCAGTACTTC
. | TRBJ2-5 | . | TRBV24-1 | CATSSRRRETQYF | TGTGCCACCAGTTCGCGGCGGCGAGAGACCCAGTACTTC
TRBD1 | TRBJ2-1 | . | TRBV12-3/TRBV12-4 | CASSPLNDRGHYNEQFF | TGTGCCAGCAGTCCCCTAAATGACAGGGGGCATTACAATGAGCAGTTCTTC
. | TRBJ2-7 | few | TRBV29-1 | CSVDKGGYEQYF | TGCAGCGTTGATAAAGGGGGCTACGAGCAGTACTTC
TRBD1 | TRBJ2-7 | many | TRBV5-1 | CASSLGQGAREQYF | TGCGCCAGCAGCTTGGGACAGGGGGCTCGGGAGCAGTACTTC
TRBD1 | TRBJ2-7 | few | TRBV6-5 | CASSTRDRGHEQYF | TGTGCCAGCAGTACTCGGGACAGGGGGCACGAGCAGTACTTC
TRBD1 | TRBJ2-1 | . | TRBV7-2 | CASSRTGGPNEQFF | TGTGCCAGCTCACGGACAGGGGGACCAAATGAGCAGTTCTTC
. | TRBJ2-7 | . | TRBV18 | CASSPISAPNNEQYF | TGTGCCAGCTCACCGATCAGCGCCCCGAACAACGAGCAGTACTTC
. | TRBJ1-1 | many | TRBV3-1 | CASSQVLNTEAFF | TGTGCCAGCAGCCAGGTGCTGAACACTGAAGCTTTCTTT
. | TRBJ2-1 | many | TRBV20-1 | CSAPTSAEQFF | TGCAGTGCCCCGACTAGTGCTGAGCAGTTCTTC
. | TRBJ1-3 | many | TRBV6-1 | CASSPRIGTSGNTIYF | TGTGCCAGCAGCCCTCGAATCGGGACCTCTGGAAACACCATATATTTT
TRBD1 | TRBJ2-5 | many | TRBV12-3/TRBV12-4 | CASSRTGGLETQYF | TGTGCCAGCAGTCGTACAGGGGGCTTAGAGACCCAGTACTTC
TRBD1 | TRBJ2-2 | . | TRBV4-2 | CASSQEILGQIGGELFF | TGTGCCAGCAGCCAAGAAATACTGGGACAGATCGGCGGGGAGCTGTTTTTT
. | TRBJ2-1 | few | TRBV6-5 | CASSYSAGINEQFF | TGTGCCAGCAGTTACTCCGCAGGGATCAATGAGCAGTTCTTC
TRBD1 | TRBJ2-7 | many | TRBV2 | CASSLDRGETYEQYF | TGTGCCAGCAGTCTGGACAGGGGTGAGACCTACGAGCAGTACTTC
TRBD1 | TRBJ1-2 | few | TRBV5-1 | CASSPQTGRFFGYTF | TGCGCCAGCAGCCCTCAGACAGGGAGGTTTTTTGGCTACACCTTC
TRBD2 | TRBJ2-4 | . | TRBV6-1 | CASNLGGGIQYF | TGTGCCAGCAACTTGGGGGGGGGCATTCAGTACTTC